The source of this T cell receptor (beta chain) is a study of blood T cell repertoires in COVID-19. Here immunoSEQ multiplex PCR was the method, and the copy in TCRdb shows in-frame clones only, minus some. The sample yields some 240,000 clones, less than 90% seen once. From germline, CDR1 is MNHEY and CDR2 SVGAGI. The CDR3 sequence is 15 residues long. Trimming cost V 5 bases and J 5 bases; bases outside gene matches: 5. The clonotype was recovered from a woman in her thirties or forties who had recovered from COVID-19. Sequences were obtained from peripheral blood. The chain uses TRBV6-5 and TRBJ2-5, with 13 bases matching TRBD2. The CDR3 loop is CASSRTSGGGETQYF. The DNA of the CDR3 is TGTGCCAGCAGTAGGACTAGCGGGGGAGGGGAGACCCAGTACTTC.